The 23 T cell receptor beta chains below all came from one sample that was sequenced in a study of tumor and adjacent non-tumor tissue in lung cancer. No cell sorting was done before RNA was extracted from the tissue. A modified ARM-PCR protocol with three rounds of nested PCR amplified TCRbeta. MiXCR, applied by TCRdb to the multiplex PCR reads, yields one record per CDR3 protein. In the table there are under 100,000 distinct CDR3 sequences, around 70% of which are singletons. The material sequenced was lung tumor tissue. The source of these receptors is a woman aged 65 to 85 with non-small cell lung cancer.

Points on this clonotype: A much larger clonotype is one base distant, so this may be a read error. The V and J genes are TRBV6-5 and TRBJ2-7; 7 bases match TRBD1. The CDR3 has 14 amino acids. CDR1 and CDR2 (germline): MNHEY, SVGAGI. The chain's CDR3 is CDSILTWDSYEQYF. The CDR3 region has the DNA TGTGACAGCATCCTGACGTGGGACAGTTACGAGCAGTACTTC.

The genes are TRBV7-3 and TRBJ2-2; the match to TRBD2 covers 7 bases. The germline V gene encodes CDR1 SGHTA and CDR2 FQGTGA. V trimming: 3 bases; J trimming: 5 bases; junction bases outside the gene matches: 6. This CDR3 is 15 amino acids long. The CDR3 is CASSLTSLETGELFF. The CDR3 bases are TGTGCCAGCAGCTTGACTAGCTTGGAGACCGGGGAGCTGTTTTTT.

J is TRBJ2-2 and V is TRBV20-1; D is undetermined. The V end was cut by 2 bases, the J end by 0 bases, with 13 bases between. CDR3 length: 16 residues. CDR1 and CDR2 from the germline V gene are DFQATT and SNEGSKA (reference sequence). The CDR3, as DNA: TGCAGTGCTAGAACCAGGACGCAGGCGAACACCGGGGAGCTGTTTTTT. This encodes CSARTRTQANTGELFF.

As regards this clonotype: An end of the junction does not agree with germline; a read error may underlie this. The chain links TRBV28 to TRBJ1-5, with TRBD1 as a possible D gene (6 bases). The CDR3 consists of 19 residues. CDR1 MDHEN and CDR2 SYDVKM come from the germline V gene. The DNA of the CDR3 is TGTGCCAGCAATTTAACTGGGAGGGGGGCAGGCTATAGCAATCAGCCCCAGCATTTT. Amino acid sequence: CASNLTGRGAGYSNQPQHF.

Comments on this clonotype: The junction shows a germline mismatch at one end, possibly a read error. The chain links TRBV29-1 to TRBJ2-3, with 12 bases matching TRBD1. The germline V gene encodes CDR1 SQVTM and CDR2 ANQGSEA. The CDR3 has 14 residues. The CDR3 protein is CSVDGTGGTDTQYF. In nucleotides, the CDR3 is TGCAGCGTTGACGGGACAGGGGGCACAGATACGCAGTATTTC.

Comment on this clonotype: Sequence at one end of the junction differs from germline and may be a read error. The gene calls are TRBV4-2 and TRBJ2-3, with 13 bases aligning to TRBD2. The CDR3 extends over 21 amino acids. Germline values: CDR1 LGHNA, CDR2 YNFKEQ. Here the CDR3 DNA reads TGTGCCGGCAGCCAAGAATGGACTAGCGGGAGAAAGGATGCCTTTTTCGATAGGCAGTATTTT. This sequence encodes CAGSQEWTSGRKDAFFDRQYF.

Of note for this clonotype: One end of the junction varies from germline; a read error may be responsible. V is TRBV7-9 and J is TRBJ1-1; D is perhaps TRBD1 (5 bases). Germline V lookup: CDR1 SEHNR, CDR2 FQNEAQ (reference sequence). This CDR3 is 13 amino acids long. This CDR3 reads CANSPVGAGEAFF. The CDR3 bases are TGTGCCAACAGCCCGGTAGGGGCGGGTGAAGCTTTCTTT.

On this clonotype itself: The conserved phenylalanine or tryptophan normally closing the CDR3 is absent here, so this likely arose from a read error. The chain recombines TRBV6-2 or TRBV6-3 with TRBJ2-1; the D is unclear. V dropped 10 bases and J dropped 7 bases, with 20 bases sitting between them. This CDR3 is 14 amino acids long. Germline V CDR1 and CDR2: MNHEY, SVGEGT. DNA of the CDR3: TGTGCCAACAGCACACGGAGAGACGTAAATGAGCAGTTCTTA. It yields the protein CANSTRRDVNEQFL.

Turning to this clonotype: This may stem from a read error, because a much larger clone lies one nucleotide away. The V gene is TRBV20-1, the J gene TRBJ2-3; D ambiguous. This CDR3 is 12 amino acids long. With 7 bases removed from V and 2 bases from J, the gap between germline ends came to 10 bases. From germline, CDR1 is DFQATT and CDR2 SNEGSKA (reference sequence). The CDR3 loop reads CSVSSDTDTQYF. CDR3 nucleotide sequence: TGCAGTGTTAGCTCTGACACAGATACGCAGTATTTT.

With respect to this clonotype: The junction does not match germline at one end; this may be a read error. This chain joins TRBV4-1 and TRBJ2-6; D possibly uses TRBD1 or TRBD2 (6 bases each). This CDR3 is built from 17 residues. CDR1 MGHRA and CDR2 YSYEKL come from the germline V gene. In DNA, the CDR3 is TGCACCAGCAGCAAGGGGGACTGGAGCTCTGGGGCCAACGTCCTGACTTTC. Translating gives CTSSKGDWSSGANVLTF.

Within the sample, this clonotype is medium-sized. CDR3: CSVESANSYGYTF. DNA for the CDR3: TGCAGCGTTGAATCTGCAAACTCCTATGGCTACACCTTC. This chain connects TRBV29-1 to TRBJ1-2, with D unresolved. The CDR3 covers 13 residues. Trimming cost V 2 bases and J 4 bases, with 11 bases left between them. Germline V gene data show CDR1 as SQVTM and CDR2 as ANQGSEA.

This clonotype was seen repeatedly, ten times or more. The chain couples TRBV30 to TRBJ2-7; 9 bases are shared with TRBD2. The CDR3 covers 16 residues. The ends lost 4 bases at V and 3 bases at J; junction bases unmatched: 13. The germline gives CDR1 GTSNPN, CDR2 SVGIG (reference sequence). This CDR3 is CAWTLAGGDFSYEQYF. The CDR3 nucleotides read TGTGCCTGGACCCTCGCGGGGGGGGACTTCAGCTACGAGCAGTACTTC.

This clonotype was seen more than once but under ten times. Because the CDR3 is missing its conserved closing phenylalanine or tryptophan, this is likely a read error. The chain is built from TRBV28 and TRBJ2-7; the match to TRBD1 covers 10 bases. V was clipped by 5 bases and J by 3 bases; unmatched bases: 7. Germline V gives CDR1 MDHEN, CDR2 SYDVKM. The length of the CDR3 is 15 residues. Here the CDR3 DNA reads TGTGCCAGCAGTGGAGTGGACAGGGGGAACTACGAGCAGTACTCC. It translates to CASSGVDRGNYEQYS.

Turning to this clonotype: The junction departs from the called germline gene at one end, perhaps through a read error. The chain couples TRBV28 to TRBJ2-7; no reliable D call. Per germline, CDR1 MDHEN and CDR2 SYDVKM. This CDR3 region has 13 residues. The CDR3 reads CANSSLEVGEQYF. CDR3 bases: TGTGCCAACAGTTCCCTAGAGGTAGGGGAGCAGTACTTC.

About this clonotype: Because the CDR3 is missing its conserved closing phenylalanine or tryptophan, this is likely a read error. J is TRBJ2-1 and V is TRBV6-5, with a weak D call TRBD2 (5 bases). CDR1 MNHEY and CDR2 SVGAGI come from the germline V gene. This CDR3 region has 14 residues. V lost 5 bases and J 12 bases, leaving 20 bases between the germline ends. CDR3 DNA: TGTGCCAGCAGTCCCGCGGTGGGAGCCGGTGGGCAGTTCTTA. This sequence encodes CASSPAVGAGGQFL.

In the case of this clonotype: This CDR3 fails to terminate in the conserved phenylalanine or tryptophan, so it likely reflects a read error. The V call is TRBV29-1, the J call TRBJ2-7; D may be TRBD1 (5 bases). V lost 6 bases to trimming and J lost 4 bases, with 16 bases between them. Germline V gives CDR1 SQVTM, CDR2 ANQGSEA. This CDR3 spans 13 amino acids. This CDR3 reads CSVDLDKDYEQYL. The CDR3 DNA reads as TGCAGCGTGGACCTGGACAAGGATTACGAGCAGTACCTC.

As regards this clonotype: At one end the junction does not follow the germline gene, possibly because of a read error. The CDR3 sequence: CASSCSINHGWGYTF. The CDR3 coding sequence is TGCGCCAGCAGTTGCTCGATAAACCATGGTTGGGGCTACACCTTC. The gene calls are TRBV6-5 and TRBJ1-2; no clear D. The CDR3 contains 15 residues. CDR1 MNHEY and CDR2 SVGAGI come from the germline V gene.

Many counts were recorded for this clonotype. This rearrangement joins TRBV30 to TRBJ1-3; no clear D gene. Trimming pared 0 bases from V and 2 bases from J, leaving 14 bases between. The CDR3 totals 16 residues. Germline V CDR1 and CDR2: GTSNPN, SVGIG (reference sequence). The chain's CDR3 is CAWSVPRSVPGNTIYF. The CDR3 bases are TGTGCCTGGAGTGTACCGCGTAGTGTCCCTGGAAACACCATATATTTT.

V gene TRBV5-6 combines with J gene TRBJ2-4, with 9 bases that match TRBD1. The CDR3 extends over 13 amino acids. CDR1 is SGHDT, CDR2 YYEEEE, per germline. The CDR3 loop is CNSSWTGENIQYF. The CDR3 DNA reads as TGTAACAGCAGCTGGACAGGGGAAAACATTCAGTACTTC.

In the case of this clonotype: Germline and junction disagree at one end, which may indicate a read error. V usage is TRBV28 and J usage is TRBJ2-3; perhaps TRBD1 as D (5 bases). Germline-derived CDR1 and CDR2 are MDHEN and SYDVKM. This CDR3 spans 16 amino acids. CDR3 protein: CASSFQTVSGTDTQCF. CDR3 sequence (DNA): TGTGCCAGCAGTTTTCAGACAGTGTCAGGCACAGATACGCAGTGTTTT.

Only a few counts were recorded for this clonotype. The genes are TRBV5-1 and TRBJ2-5, with D possibly being TRBD1 or TRBD2 (5 bases each). In germline, CDR1 is SGHRS, CDR2 YFSETQ. Trimming cost V 3 bases and J 2 bases, with 11 bases left between them. The CDR3 spans 14 residues. CDR3 DNA: TGCGCCAGCAGCTATCCGGGACGACAAGAGACCCAGTACTTC. This gives the protein CASSYPGRQETQYF.

This clonotype has a handful of counts. Relative to the germline gene, one junction end is altered; a read error may explain this. The chain combines TRBV11-1 with TRBJ2-1, with D possibly TRBD1 on 6 matching bases. Germline CDR1 and CDR2: SGHAT and FQDESV (reference sequence). The CDR3 runs to 15 residues. This CDR3 is CANSLELAGDNEQFF. CDR3 in DNA: TGCGCCAACAGCTTAGAGCTAGCAGGGGACAATGAGCAGTTCTTC.

Points on this clonotype: A read error may explain this, as a much larger clone is one base away. The chain employs TRBV11-2 and TRBJ2-7; D is perhaps TRBD1 or TRBD2 (5 bases each). There are 14 residues in the CDR3. The germline V gene has CDR1 SGHAT and CDR2 FQNNGV. Deletions cut 5 bases from V and 3 bases from J, with 14 bases between. Written as DNA, the CDR3 is TGTGCCAGCAGCATGGGACGCCAAAGCTACGAGCAGTACTTC. Its translation is CASSMGRQSYEQYF.